The rows below give T cell receptor beta chains drawn from one sample of a study of human T cells and chemical hapten exposure. TCRdb itself ran the RACE reads through MiXCR, one entry per CDR3 protein. Here the sample spans 50,000 to 65,000 distinct CDR3 sequences, over 8% being singletons. The sequencing here drew on whole blood, taken in connection with sensitization to the hapten diphenylcyclopropenone (DPC). These TCRs come from a middle-aged woman with alopecia areata. Some clones in this sample may be carry-over from other donors' samples. Both conserved end residues are part of each CDR3. D genes are given only for firm matches. Size is stated for part of the rows, as once, few or many counts, or as a class when the clone is expanded.

>TRBV9|TRBJ2-7|13|-|few
TGTGCCAGCAGCTCTCGGGACGGGTACGAGCAGTACTTC
CASSSRDGYEQYF
>TRBV30|TRBJ1-5|12|-|many
TGTGCCTGGAACGGACGCAATCAGCCCCAGCATTTT
CAWNGRNQPQHF
>TRBV11-2|TRBJ1-1|14|-|few
TGTGCCAGCAGCTTAGAACGTTTAGGCACTGAAGCTTTCTTT
CASSLERLGTEAFF
>TRBV15|TRBJ2-2|16|TRBD2|many
TGTGCCACCAGCAGAGGGCTAGCGGAGAACACCGGGGAGCTGTTTTTT
CATSRGLAENTGELFF
>TRBV20-1|TRBJ2-3|15|TRBD1|many
TGCAGTGCAAAGAGGGTGGACAGGAGCACAGATACGCAGTATTTT
CSAKRVDRSTDTQYF
>TRBV24-1|TRBJ2-1|17|-|-
TGTGCCACCAGTGATCAAGACCCCAAGAGCTCCTACAATGAGCAGTTCTTC
CATSDQDPKSSYNEQFF
>TRBV15|TRBJ2-5|16|-|-
TGTGCCACCAGCAGAGAGCTCGGGCAAGCGACGGGGACCCAGTACTTC
CATSRELGQATGTQYF
>TRBV5-1|TRBJ1-5|14|-|-
TGCGCCAGCAGCTTAGGCACAAGGGGAGAGCCCCAGCATTTT
CASSLGTRGEPQHF
>TRBV29-1|TRBJ2-7|15|-|-
TGCAGCGTAATGCTTCTCGGACAGAGCTCCTACGAGCAGTACTTC
CSVMLLGQSSYEQYF
>TRBV15|TRBJ1-5|13|-|many
TGTGCCACCAGCGTAGCGGTAGGGATTCCCCAGCATTTT
CATSVAVGIPQHF
>TRBV29-1|TRBJ2-7|13|-|many
TGCAGCGTTTCAGCAGGGAAAATGCACGAGCAGTACTTC
CSVSAGKMHEQYF
>TRBV4-1|TRBJ1-2|16|TRBD1|few
TGCGCCAGCAGACCTGTACAGGGGGCTAGCAACTATGGCTACACCTTC
CASRPVQGASNYGYTF
>TRBV7-2|TRBJ1-1|13|-|-
TGTGCCAGCAGCTTACCCACCCAGGGAGAGGCTTTCTTT
CASSLPTQGEAFF
>TRBV7-6|TRBJ2-5|14|-|many
TGTGCCAGCAGCTCCGGACTGGTACAAGAGACCCAGTACTTC
CASSSGLVQETQYF
>TRBV9|TRBJ2-2|18|TRBD1|many
TGTGCCAGCACCTATAAACCGGGACAGGGGTCTTCCGGCGGGGAGCTGTTTTTT
CASTYKPGQGSSGGELFF
>TRBV27|TRBJ1-1|11|-|few
TGTGCCAGCTTTAGGGGGACTGAAGCTTTCTTT
CASFRGTEAFF
>TRBV7-2|TRBJ2-3|16|TRBD2|many
TGTGCCAGCAGCCCGAGACTAGCGGGGATTGGAGATACGCAGTATTTT
CASSPRLAGIGDTQYF
>TRBV29-1|TRBJ1-5|10|-|many
TGCAGCGTTGATCGTCAGCCCCAGCATTTT
CSVDRQPQHF
>TRBV4-1|TRBJ2-5|17|-|many
TGCGCCAGCAGCCAAGCGATATTGCGAGGGCCCTTGGAGACCCAGTACTTC
CASSQAILRGPLETQYF
>TRBV7-9|TRBJ1-4|16|TRBD1|many
TGTGCCAGCAGCCCAAGGGACAGGGAACCGAATGAAAAACTGTTTTTT
CASSPRDREPNEKLFF
>TRBV5-1|TRBJ2-7|14|-|many
TGCGCCAGCAGAACCGGGACGGCTACCTACGAGCAGTACTTC
CASRTGTATYEQYF
>TRBV5-4|TRBJ2-5|14|-|many
TGTGCCAGCAGCTTGCGGTCATCACAAGAGACCCAGTACTTC
CASSLRSSQETQYF
>TRBV6-5|TRBJ2-5|14|TRBD1|many
TGTGCCAGCAGTCAAAACAGGGGCCGAGAGACCCAGTACTTC
CASSQNRGRETQYF
>TRBV6-6|TRBJ2-2|12|-|many
TGTGCCAGCAGGCAAAGGGACGGGGAGCTGTTTTTT
CASRQRDGELFF
>TRBV6-2/TRBV6-3|TRBJ2-3|14|-|many
TGTGCCAGTCGAAGAAACTACCGCACAGATACGCAGTATTTT
CASRRNYRTDTQYF
>TRBV15|TRBJ2-5|14|TRBD2|-
TGTGCCACCAGCAGAGCCGGGGGGCAAGAGACCCAGTACTTC
CATSRAGGQETQYF
>TRBV11-2|TRBJ1-1|16|-|-
TGTGCCAGCAGCTTAGATGCGTCAGGGATGAACACTGAAGCTTTCTTT
CASSLDASGMNTEAFF
>TRBV7-2|TRBJ2-5|16|TRBD2|many
TGTGCCAGCAGCTTATACGGGGGGGCCGTAGAAGAGACCCAGTACTTC
CASSLYGGAVEETQYF
>TRBV3-1|TRBJ1-3|14|-|many
TGTGCCAGCAGCCAAGGATCGGGTGGAAACACCATATATTTT
CASSQGSGGNTIYF
>TRBV6-2/TRBV6-3|TRBJ2-7|15|-|many
TGTGCCAGCAGTGCGACCGGGGACGGATCCTACGAGCAGTACTTC
CASSATGDGSYEQYF
>TRBV25-1|TRBJ1-4|15|-|-
TGTGCCAGCAGTGAACCGGGAGCAGCTAATGAAAAACTGTTTTTT
CASSEPGAANEKLFF
>TRBV7-2|TRBJ1-1|13|-|many
TGTGCCAGCAGCTCGGCACTGGGGGCTGGGGCTTTCTTT
CASSSALGAGAFF
>TRBV29-1|TRBJ1-1|10|-|-
TGCAGCGTTGGAGGCGCTGAAGCTTTCTTT
CSVGGAEAFF
>TRBV4-2|TRBJ2-7|16|-|-
TGTGCCAGCAGCCAACAACAGGGCTTGGGCGCGGGCGAGCAGTACTTC
CASSQQQGLGAGEQYF
>TRBV6-2/TRBV6-3|TRBJ1-1|14|-|few
TGTGCCAGCAGTTACTCACAAGTGGGGACTGAAGCTTTCTTT
CASSYSQVGTEAFF
>TRBV18|TRBJ2-7|15|-|-
TGTGCCAGCTCAACATGGACGGGAGTAACCTACGAGCAGTACTTC
CASSTWTGVTYEQYF
>TRBV20-1|TRBJ2-3|14|TRBD2|few
TGCAGTGCCTCATGGACTAGCGGCACAGATACGCAGTATTTT
CSASWTSGTDTQYF
>TRBV19|TRBJ1-5|15|TRBD1|few
TGTGCCAGTAGGATGGCGGGACAGGTCAATCAGCCCCAGCATTTT
CASRMAGQVNQPQHF
>TRBV28|TRBJ2-7|12|-|few
TGTGCCAGCAGCTTAACCCCGTACGAGCAGTACTTC
CASSLTPYEQYF
>TRBV18|TRBJ2-1|13|-|many
TGTGCCAGCTCACGGGCAATCCCCAATGAGCAGTTCTTC
CASSRAIPNEQFF
>TRBV7-3|TRBJ1-5|13|-|-
TGTGCCAGCAGCTCCTGGGAGAATCAGCCCCAGCATTTT
CASSSWENQPQHF
>TRBV9|TRBJ2-7|14|-|many
TGTGCCAGCAGCTCCCGGGACGGAACCTACGAGCAGTACTTC
CASSSRDGTYEQYF
>TRBV28|TRBJ2-7|15|TRBD1|many
TGTGCCAGCAGTTTTTCTGGGACAGGGGGCCGAGAGCAGTACTTC
CASSFSGTGGREQYF
>TRBV5-4|TRBJ2-7|16|TRBD2|few
TGTGCCAGCAGCTTGGGGAGCGGGGGCCGCCCCTACGAGCAGTACTTC
CASSLGSGGRPYEQYF
>TRBV29-1|TRBJ2-7|13|-|many
TGCAGCGTTGAAATTGGGTCGGGGAACGAGCAGTACTTC
CSVEIGSGNEQYF
>TRBV6-1|TRBJ2-1|16|TRBD2|few
TGTGCCAGCAGTGAAGGACTAGCGGGGTACTACAATGAGCAGTTCTTC
CASSEGLAGYYNEQFF
>TRBV3-1|TRBJ1-2|14|-|-
TGTGCCAGCAGCCGACGGGCCCCTATCGACGGCTACACCTTC
CASSRRAPIDGYTF
>TRBV7-8|TRBJ2-2|19|TRBD1|many
TGTGCCAGCAGCTTAGTATCTGGTTTCGGGACAGGGTTTACCGGGGAGCTGTTTTTT
CASSLVSGFGTGFTGELFF
>TRBV28|TRBJ2-7|16|-|-
TGTGCCAGCAGCCCGTCCAGTAAGGGAAGCTCCTACGAGCAGTACTTC
CASSPSSKGSSYEQYF
>TRBV21-1|TRBJ2-3|15|-|-
TGTGCCAGCAACCTAGACGGGGGCCGCACAGATACGCAGTATTTT
CASNLDGGRTDTQYF
>TRBV5-1|TRBJ1-6|17|-|many
TGCGCCAGCAGCTTGTTCGGGGGGGTTAATGCGCATTCACCCCTCCACTTT
CASSLFGGVNAHSPLHF
>TRBV2|TRBJ2-3|15|TRBD2|-
TGTGCCAGCACGTTTCAGCGGGGGGGCAAGTATACGCAGTATTTT
CASTFQRGGKYTQYF
>TRBV7-2|TRBJ1-1|14|-|few
TGTGCCAGCAGCAGGTTACAGAGCTCCACTGAAGCTTTCTTT
CASSRLQSSTEAFF
>TRBV12-3/TRBV12-4|TRBJ1-5|10|-|few
TGTGCCAGCACCAATCAGCCCCAGCATTTT
CASTNQPQHF
>TRBV7-2|TRBJ1-3|14|-|many
TGTGCCAGCAGCTCCCTAGCATCTGGAAACACCATATATTTT
CASSSLASGNTIYF
>TRBV4-1|TRBJ2-1|14|-|few
TGCGCCAGCAGCCAGATTACGGAAGTCAATGAGCAGTTCTTC
CASSQITEVNEQFF
>TRBV28|TRBJ2-2|14|TRBD1|-
TGTGCCAGCCGCGCGACAGGGGTCACCGGGGAGCTGTTTTTT
CASRATGVTGELFF